What follows is one TCR beta chain and its context. Its antigen is still unknown. The sample originates from a study of blood T cells in healthy people across ages. The authors ran a second PCR of roughly 6 to 12 cycles using a sample-barcoded 5' primer and a J-beta primer mix. Researchers report that a template-switch adaptor with 12 random nucleotides tagged each cDNA molecule. TCRdb used MiXCR to reprocess the 5' RACE reads, holding one entry per CDR3 protein. The sample gives approximately 1.5 million distinct CDR3 sequences, around 36% of which show up once; roughly 10% is in the top ten. General study results and limits: Considered underestimates were the diversity estimates obtained from one million T cells. Naive T cell percentage showed a strong correlation with TCR beta diversity. The long-lived group displayed more naive CD4+ cells, plus higher diversity, than the aged donors did.

Sequencing was performed on blood. The clonotype was recovered from a woman under 40 in good health.

CDR3 in DNA: TGTGCCAGCAGTGAAATACAGGGGGCGAAGACCAAAAACATTCAGTACTTC. Residues: CASSEIQGAKTKNIQYF. The gene calls are TRBV6-1 and TRBJ2-4; 9 positions agree with TRBD1. The CDR3 is 17 amino acids. Per the germline V gene, CDR1 is MNHNS and CDR2 is SASEGT. The ends lost 2 bases at V and 2 bases at J; junction bases unmatched: 7.